Listed here are 30 T cell receptor beta chains from one sample, sequenced in a study of cytomegalovirus exposure and HLA in healthy donors. The PCR made use of 60 Vbeta and 13 Jbeta primers. The repertoire was sequenced with immunoSEQ multiplex PCR; TCRdb's copy has only in-frame clones and lacks some. This sample has about 130,000 clones; roughly two thirds occur once, and the top ten carry 1.6%. The sequenced sample was PBMCs. These receptors were collected from a young man in good health and CMV-seropositive.

The chain recombines TRBV6-4 with TRBJ2-3; TRBD2 matches 12 bases. The CDR3 has 17 residues. Per the germline V gene, CDR1 is MRHNA and CDR2 is SNTAGT. The V and J ends lost 2 bases and 5 bases, in that order; junction bases with no gene match: 8. The CDR3 nucleotides are TGTGCCAGCAGTGACCTGAGACTAGCGGGAGAGCGAGATACGCAGTATTTT. Its protein is CASSDLRLAGERDTQYF.

The rearrangement joins TRBV11-2 to TRBJ2-7; the D gene is possibly TRBD2 (6 bases). V was shortened by 6 bases and J by 2 bases, with 17 bases between the two germline ends. CDR1 is SGHAT and CDR2 is FQNNGV in the germline V gene. The CDR3 spans 15 residues. In DNA, the CDR3 is TGTGCCAGCAGTTATGACCGGGACTTCACCTACGAGCAGTACTTC. It is translated as CASSYDRDFTYEQYF.

The chain recombines TRBV15 with TRBJ2-7; 13 bases align to TRBD2. With 5 bases clipped from V and 0 bases from J, the junction kept 7 bases outside the gene matches. The CDR3 extends over 17 amino acids. CDR1 and CDR2 (germline): LNHNV, YYDKDF (reference sequence). This CDR3 is CATSGGLAGRLSYEQYF. CDR3 nucleotide sequence: TGTGCCACCAGCGGGGGACTAGCGGGACGCCTCTCCTACGAGCAGTACTTC.

This clone was counted between two and nine times. The rearrangement joins TRBV7-9 to TRBJ1-1; 9 bases are shared with TRBD1. V lost 3 bases and J lost 4; bases outside the gene matches: 3. The CDR3 is 14 residues long. Germline V lookup: CDR1 SEHNR, CDR2 FQNEAQ (reference sequence). The CDR3 reads CASSFTGGITEAFF. For the CDR3, the DNA is TGTGCCAGCAGCTTTACAGGGGGCATCACTGAAGCTTTCTTT.

This clone was counted between two and nine times. The V call is TRBV5-4, the J call TRBJ1-4; 9 bases are a match to TRBD1. CDR1 and CDR2 (germline): SGHNT, YYREEE (reference sequence). The CDR3 totals 19 residues. V dropped 3 bases and J dropped 3; count of bases not matched to a gene: 15. The CDR3 region is CASSSRSRHRGQSNEKLFF. CDR3 nucleotides: TGTGCCAGCAGCTCCCGGAGCAGGCACAGGGGGCAATCTAATGAAAAACTGTTTTTT.

There are a few counts of this clone. The rearrangement links TRBV2 to TRBJ2-7; TRBD1 matches at 8 bases. After removal of 0 bases from V and 8 bases from J, the junction contained 12 bases not matched to a gene. The CDR3 runs to 16 residues. Germline-derived CDR1 and CDR2 are SNHLY and FYNNEI. CDR3 nucleotides: TGTGCCAGCAGTGAAGCGCTTCCAGGGGGCCTAGCCCAGCAGTACTTC. Translating gives CASSEALPGGLAQQYF.

The V gene is TRBV6-6, the J gene TRBJ1-2; the D gene is possibly TRBD1 (5 bases). Looked up from germline, CDR1 is MNHNY and CDR2 is SVGAGI (reference sequence). The CDR3 is 15 residues long. Between the trimmed V and J ends, which lost 6 bases and 1 base, there was a span of 15 bases. The CDR3 bases are TGTGCCAGCAGAATACCCTTGGGGCTTAACTATGGCTACACCTTC. It translates to CASRIPLGLNYGYTF.

This rearrangement joins TRBV4-1 to TRBJ2-3; D not certain. Germline V lookup: CDR1 MGHRA, CDR2 YSYEKL. The CDR3 runs 16 residues. With 4 bases removed from V and 0 bases from J, the gap between germline ends came to 14 bases. Here the CDR3 reads CASSLRDNPSTDTQYF. DNA for the CDR3: TGCGCCAGCAGCCTTCGCGATAATCCTAGCACAGATACGCAGTATTTT.

The chain carries TRBV6-1 and TRBJ1-2, with D hard to call. Germline V CDR1 and CDR2: MNHNS, SASEGT. Trimming stripped 7 bases from V and 3 bases from J, with 12 bases between. The CDR3 consists of 13 residues. CDR3 nucleotide sequence: TGTGCCAGCAAACGGGGTGCCGACTATGGCTACACCTTC. It specifies CASKRGADYGYTF.

V gene TRBV7-3 combines with J gene TRBJ2-1; D is possibly TRBD2 (6 bases). The V gene's germline CDR1 is SGHTA and CDR2 FQGTGA. This CDR3 is 15 amino acids long. The V end lost 2 bases, the J end lost 0 bases, and 8 bases lay between the germline ends. The CDR3 loop reads CASSLLAASYNEQFF. The CDR3 nucleotides are TGTGCCAGCAGCTTATTAGCGGCCTCCTACAATGAGCAGTTCTTC.

This chain uses TRBV18 with TRBJ1-1; tentatively, D is TRBD1 (5 bases). The germline V gene has CDR1 KGHSH and CDR2 LQKENI. The CDR3 totals 17 residues. V was shortened by 3 bases and J by 0 bases, with 17 bases between the two germline ends. The chain's CDR3 is CASSPKRAGGVNTEAFF. CDR3 in DNA: TGTGCCAGCTCACCGAAACGAGCCGGAGGGGTGAACACTGAAGCTTTCTTT.

This clone was found once. This chain connects TRBV5-1 to TRBJ1-6, with a possible D match to TRBD1 (6 bases). Trimming removed 4 bases from V and 7 bases from J, with 15 bases in between. The V gene's germline CDR1 is SGHRS and CDR2 YFSETQ. This CDR3 contains 15 residues. The CDR3 sequence: CASSQTTGSNSPLHF. The CDR3 DNA reads TGCGCCAGCAGCCAAACCACAGGGTCCAATTCACCCCTCCACTTT. The full variable domain, rest sourced from reference TRBV5-1 and TRBJ1-6, is KAGVTQTPRYLIKTRGQQVTLSCSPISGHRSVSWYQQTPGQGLQFLFEYFSETQRNKGNFPGRFSGRQFSNSRSEMNVSTLELGDSALYLCASSQTTGSNSPLHFGNGTRLTVT.

The rearrangement uses TRBV7-3 and TRBJ1-1; maybe TRBD1 (6 bases). CDR1 and CDR2 from the germline V gene are SGHTA and FQGTGA. V lost 5 bases, J lost 4 bases, and 11 bases lay in between. The CDR3 sequence is 13 residues long. The CDR3 region is CASSRLGGTEAFF. The CDR3 DNA sequence: TGTGCCAGCAGCCGTTTAGGGGGCACTGAAGCTTTCTTT.

The chain is built from TRBV9 and TRBJ2-3; possible D gene TRBD1, 5 bases. The ends were cut back, 2 bases at V and 10 bases at J, with 14 bases in the middle. This CDR3 is 13 amino acids long. Germline values: CDR1 SGDLS, CDR2 YYNGEE. CDR3 in amino acids: CASSVGHGMPQYF. The CDR3 nucleotides are TGTGCCAGCAGCGTTGGACATGGGATGCCGCAGTATTTT.

This chain joins TRBV5-1 and TRBJ1-5; TRBD1 agrees at 7 bases. CDR3 length: 16 amino acids. Trimming took 0 bases from V and 3 from J; bases not matched to a gene: 6. Germline loops: CDR1 SGHRS, CDR2 YFSETQ. The chain's CDR3 is CASSLGPGTVNQPQHF. The DNA of the CDR3 is TGCGCCAGCAGCTTGGGGCCTGGGACAGTCAATCAGCCCCAGCATTTT.

J is TRBJ2-7 and V is TRBV9, with 8 nucleotides matching TRBD1. V was pared by 4 bases and J by 3 bases, with 6 bases of the junction left unmatched. Germline CDR1 is SGDLS and CDR2 is YYNGEE. This CDR3 comprises 14 residues. The CDR3, as DNA: TGTGCCAGCAGCCCCCGGACAGGGAGCTACGAGCAGTACTTC. This gives the protein CASSPRTGSYEQYF.

Regarding this clone: Because the CDR3 is missing its conserved closing phenylalanine or tryptophan, this is likely a read error. The DNA is left out, because the CDR3 cannot be placed on it with certainty; the CDR3 is given as TCRdb lists it. This chain links TRBV6-1 with TRBJ2-3; TRBD2, as called in the table, went unchecked against the DNA. Germline CDR1 is MNHNS and CDR2 is SASEGT. The CDR3 is 12 amino acids in total, end residues counted. The CDR3 loop is CASSGPGGTLFL.

This chain joins TRBV18 and TRBJ2-5; 11 nucleotides agree with TRBD2. CDR3 size: 15 residues. Germline CDR1 KGHSH, CDR2 LQKENI. V lost 0 bases to trimming and J lost 8 bases; unmatched junction nucleotides: 5. The CDR3 region has the DNA TGTGCCAGCTCACCACCGGGGACTAGCGGCCATACCCAGTACTTC. The encoded protein is CASSPPGTSGHTQYF.

V gene TRBV9 combines with J gene TRBJ1-2; D possibly corresponds to TRBD1 (5 bases). Germline assignment: CDR1 SGDLS and CDR2 YYNGEE. V lost 0 bases to trimming and J lost 3 bases, with 12 bases between them. CDR3 length equals 15 residues. CDR3 DNA: TGTGCCAGCAGCGTAGCCCAGGACACATACTATGGCTACACCTTC. Translated, it gives CASSVAQDTYYGYTF.

The chain combines TRBV7-3 with TRBJ2-1; no definite D call. V was shortened by 2 bases and J by 5 bases, with 7 bases between the two germline ends. CDR1 is SGHTA, CDR2 FQGTGA, per germline. This CDR3 has 13 residues. CDR3 loop: CASSLGRNNEQFF. The CDR3 coding sequence is TGTGCCAGCAGCTTAGGCCGAAACAATGAGCAGTTCTTC.

This chain connects TRBV6-1 to TRBJ2-3; 11 bases are a match to TRBD2. Trimming removed 2 bases from V and 6 bases from J; junction bases left unmatched: 7. The CDR3 has 16 residues. Germline lookup yields CDR1 MNHNS and CDR2 SASEGT. The CDR3 is CASSELVAGGPDTQYF. The CDR3 bases are TGTGCCAGCAGTGAACTGGTAGCGGGAGGGCCGGATACGCAGTATTTT.

This clone is classed as medium-sized. V gene TRBV6-1 combines with J gene TRBJ1-1, with TRBD1 as a possible D gene (6 bases). The CDR3 is 13 amino acids. Trimming removed 4 bases at V and 1 base at J, with 7 bases between. Germline V CDR1 and CDR2: MNHNS, SASEGT. Written as DNA, the CDR3 is TGTGCCAGCAGTGGGACAGAGAACACTGAAGCTTTCTTT. It yields the protein CASSGTENTEAFF.

This clone was detected a few times. This chain uses TRBV4-2 with TRBJ2-5, with 8 bases matching TRBD1. The better agreement between TRBJ2-7 and the DNA end casts doubt on the J call. From germline, CDR1 is LGHNA and CDR2 YNFKEQ. The CDR3 has 15 residues. The CDR3 nucleotides read TGTGCCAGCAGCCAAGATGGGGGACAGGCCTACGAGCAGTACTTC. It is translated as CASSQDGGQAYEQYF.

With respect to this clone: Germline and junction disagree at one end, which may indicate a read error. J is TRBJ1-1 and V is TRBV2; the D gene is possibly TRBD1 (6 bases). CDR3 length equals 14 residues. Germline CDR1 is SNHLY and CDR2 is FYNNEI. CDR3 sequence reads: CASREATGSAEAFF. The CDR3 nucleotides read TGTGCCAGCAGGGAAGCCACAGGGAGTGCTGAAGCTTTCTTT.

V gene TRBV6-1 combines with J gene TRBJ1-1; 8 positions match TRBD1. The V gene end was trimmed by 5 bases and the J gene end by 0 bases; junction bases not matched to a gene: 5. Germline CDR1 and CDR2: MNHNS and SASEGT. The CDR3 is 15 amino acids. CDR3 loop: CASSSTGALNTEAFF. The CDR3 region has the DNA TGTGCCAGCAGTTCGACAGGGGCCTTGAACACTGAAGCTTTCTTT.

The CDR3 is CSVVSGGMAEAFF. The CDR3 DNA reads TGCAGCGTTGTGAGCGGAGGAATGGCTGAAGCTTTCTTT. The rearrangement joins TRBV29-1 to TRBJ1-1; no reliable D call. Germline CDR1 is SQVTM and CDR2 is ANQGSEA. The CDR3 is 13 amino acids. V lost 4 bases and J lost 6, with 15 bases in between. The full variable domain, with the rest looked up from reference TRBV29-1 and TRBJ1-1, is SAVISQKPSRDICQRGTSLTIQCQVDSQVTMMFWYRQQPGQSLTLIATANQGSEATYESGFVIDKFPISRPNLTFSTLTVSNMSPEDSSIYLCSVVSGGMAEAFFGQGTRLTVV.

This clone was counted a few times. The chain links TRBV9 to TRBJ1-2; TRBD1 agrees at 11 bases. V lost 5 bases to trimming and J lost 4 bases; unmatched junction nucleotides: 4. In germline, CDR1 is SGDLS, CDR2 YYNGEE. There are 14 residues in the CDR3. The CDR3 region has the DNA TGTGCCAGCAGTCCAGGACAGGGGGCCTATGGCTACACCTTC. Translated: CASSPGQGAYGYTF.

In regard to this clone: At one end, the junction sequence differs from germline, possibly due to a read error. The V call is TRBV5-1, the J call TRBJ1-3; D unresolved. The CDR3 is 14 residues long. Germline-derived CDR1 and CDR2 are SGHRS and YFSETQ. The CDR3: CASSLQGRGNAIYF. The DNA of the CDR3 is TGCGCCAGCAGCTTGCAAGGGCGGGGAAACGCCATATATTTT.

The rearrangement links TRBV5-6 to TRBJ2-7; D not certain. The CDR3 sequence is 13 residues long. Trimming stripped 2 bases from V and 2 bases from J, with 8 bases between. In germline, CDR1 is SGHDT, CDR2 YYEEEE. CDR3 coding DNA: TGTGCCAGCAGCTTCTCACAGACCTACGAGCAGTACTTC. Protein sequence: CASSFSQTYEQYF.

The chain links TRBV10-3 to TRBJ2-5, with D perhaps TRBD1 (6 bases). The closer fit of TRBJ2-7 to the DNA end suggests the J call may be wrong. This CDR3 region has 14 residues. Germline CDR1 and CDR2: ENHRY and SYGVKD. In DNA form, the CDR3 reads TGTGCCATCAGTCAAACAGGGAGCTCCTACGAGCAGTACTTC. This codes for CAISQTGSSYEQYF.